This T cell receptor (beta chain) originates from a study of T cells after yellow fever vaccination. As for the study in general: Where fractions had low cell numbers, libraries were prepared from them with the SMART-Seq v4 Ultra Low Input RNA kit.

Note on this clonotype: Its antigen is still unknown.

General study points: Clonotypes found in both CD4 and CD8 compartments made up a small share. Peak timing came faster in the weaker secondary response, day 5 versus 15.

Germline trimming cut 10 bases from V and 6 bases from J; bases unmatched to any gene: 11. CDR1 and CDR2 from the germline V gene are SNHLY and FYNNEI. This CDR3 has 15 residues. For TCR, cDNA came from 5'RACE template switching, which added a universal primer site and UMIs. Using its own MiXCR run on the 5' RACE reads, TCRdb lists one record per CDR3 protein. This table holds about 550,000 distinct CDR3 sequences, 15% to 20% found once. The sample was PBMCs, taken 15 days after the yellow fever booster vaccination. The sequence was collected from a man between 25 and 39 years old who received the YFV17D yellow fever vaccine. The chain joins TRBV2 to TRBJ2-3, with 12 bases matching TRBD2. The CDR3 DNA reads TGTGCCACCCCCTTGACTAGCGGGAGACTGGATACGCAGTATTTT. This translates into CATPLTSGRLDTQYF.